This T cell receptor beta chain is from a study of cytotoxic CD8 clonotypes in ibrutinib-treated CLL. Trimming took off 10 bases at V and 3 bases at J, with 19 bases between the two ends. Germline V gene lookup returns CDR1 MNHNS and CDR2 SASEGT. The CDR3 length is 15 residues. Study results and caveats: Whereas clonality rose at ibrutinib response, it declined toward baseline at progression. Public clonotypes, an uncommon group, contracted or remained stable on treatment. In comparison with age-matched healthy donors, baseline clonality was higher and tracked circulating CD8+ T-cell counts.

To note about this clone: Its specificity is not known.

The planned depth of sequencing spanned 1 in 200,000 to 1 in 1 million T cells. The protocol was immunoSEQ multiplex PCR, while the TCRdb copy is restricted to in-frame clones and leaves out a portion. The sample has about 92,000 clones; approximately 77% are singletons. V usage is TRBV6-1 and J usage is TRBJ2-4, with no clear D. The sample was PBMCs, taken after 24 months of ibrutinib treatment. This sequence was found in a human donor with chronic lymphocytic leukemia. The CDR3 region has the DNA TGTGCCACCCGATTAGTAACGGGTGACAAAAACATTCAGTACTTC. The encoded protein is CATRLVTGDKNIQYF.